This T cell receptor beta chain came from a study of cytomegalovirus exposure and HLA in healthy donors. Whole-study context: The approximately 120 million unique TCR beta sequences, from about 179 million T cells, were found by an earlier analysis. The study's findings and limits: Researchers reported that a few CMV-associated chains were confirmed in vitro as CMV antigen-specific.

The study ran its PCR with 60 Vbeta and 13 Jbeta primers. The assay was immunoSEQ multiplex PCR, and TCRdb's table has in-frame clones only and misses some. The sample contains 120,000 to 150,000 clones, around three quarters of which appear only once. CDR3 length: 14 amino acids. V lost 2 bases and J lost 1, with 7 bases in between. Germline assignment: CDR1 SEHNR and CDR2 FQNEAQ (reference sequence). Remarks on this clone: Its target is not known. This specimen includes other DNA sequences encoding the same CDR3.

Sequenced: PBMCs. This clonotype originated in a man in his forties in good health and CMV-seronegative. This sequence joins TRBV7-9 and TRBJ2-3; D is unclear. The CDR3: CASSLTGGTDTQYF. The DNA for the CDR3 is TGTGCCAGCAGCTTAACGGGTGGCACAGATACGCAGTATTTT.